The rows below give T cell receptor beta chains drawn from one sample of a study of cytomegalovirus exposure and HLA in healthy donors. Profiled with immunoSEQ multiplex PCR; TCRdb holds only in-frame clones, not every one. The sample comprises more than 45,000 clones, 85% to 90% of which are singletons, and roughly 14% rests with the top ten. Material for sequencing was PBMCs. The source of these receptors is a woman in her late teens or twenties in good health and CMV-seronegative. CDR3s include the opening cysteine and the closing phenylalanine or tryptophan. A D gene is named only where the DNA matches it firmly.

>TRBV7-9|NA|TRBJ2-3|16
CASSFRVFGSTDTQYF
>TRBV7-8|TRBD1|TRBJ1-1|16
CASSLAEGRGPLRAFF
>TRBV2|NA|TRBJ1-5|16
CASSEAGGGFNQPQHF
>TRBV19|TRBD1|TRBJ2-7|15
CASSFGQGGSYEQYF
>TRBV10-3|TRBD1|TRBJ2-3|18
CAISESGGTGRPTDTQYF
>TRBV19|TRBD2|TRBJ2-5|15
CASSSGLAGEETQYF
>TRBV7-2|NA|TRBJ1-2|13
CASSPPARDGYTF
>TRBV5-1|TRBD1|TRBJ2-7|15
CASSLAGQAVSEQYF
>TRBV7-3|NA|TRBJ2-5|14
CASSLSGSGETQYF
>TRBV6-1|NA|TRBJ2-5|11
CATERQETQYF
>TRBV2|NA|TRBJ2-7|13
CASSEGRFPEQYF
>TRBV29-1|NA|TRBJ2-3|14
CSAAGATWTDTQYF
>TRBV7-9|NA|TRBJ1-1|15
CASSLEGRGWTEAFF
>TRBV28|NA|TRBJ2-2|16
CASSHIHYANTGELFF
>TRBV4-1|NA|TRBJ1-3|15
CASSQMGLPGNTIYF
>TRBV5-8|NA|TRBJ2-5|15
CASSLAGYLQETQYF
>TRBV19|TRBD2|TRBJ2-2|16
CASSITAGAGTGELFF
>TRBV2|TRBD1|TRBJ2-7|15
CASSKDRGQIYEQYF
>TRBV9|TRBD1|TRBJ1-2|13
CASSVLQGAGYTF
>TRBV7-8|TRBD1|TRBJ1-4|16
CASSLSRGLANEKLFF
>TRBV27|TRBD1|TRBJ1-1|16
CASSSSYRGPNTEAFF
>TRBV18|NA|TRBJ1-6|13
CASSPEAGGPFHF
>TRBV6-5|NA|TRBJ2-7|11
CASSYREEQYF
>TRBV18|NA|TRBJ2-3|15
CASSPRRLGTDTQYF
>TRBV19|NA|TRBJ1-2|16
CASTTSRGSANYGYTF
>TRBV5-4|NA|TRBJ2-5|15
CASSSPGRGQETQYF
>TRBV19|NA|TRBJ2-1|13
CASSGAAYNEQFF
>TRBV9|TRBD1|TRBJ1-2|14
CASSVDRQGYGYTF
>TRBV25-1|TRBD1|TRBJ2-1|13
CASGGQGYNEQFF
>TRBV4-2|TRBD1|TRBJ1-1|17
CASSQSDRGRMNTEAFF
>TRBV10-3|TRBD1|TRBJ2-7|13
CASRGTGLAEQYF
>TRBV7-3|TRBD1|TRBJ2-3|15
CASSPDRGRPDTQYF
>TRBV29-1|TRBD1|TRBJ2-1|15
CSVNMDRGHINEQFF
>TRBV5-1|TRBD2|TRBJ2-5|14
CASSFAGEGETQYF
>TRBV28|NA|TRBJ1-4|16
CASSLTVGSTNEKLFF
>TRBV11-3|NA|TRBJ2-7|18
CASSLRRVWGNRSYEQYF
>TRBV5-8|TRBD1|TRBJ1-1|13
CASSGTGTTEAFF
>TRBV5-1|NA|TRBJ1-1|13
CASRQQGNTEAFF
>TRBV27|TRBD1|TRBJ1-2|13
CASSLGQGYGYTF
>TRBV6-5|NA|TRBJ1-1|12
CASSSGTREAFF
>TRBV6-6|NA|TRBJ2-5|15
CASSYIPNTQETQYF
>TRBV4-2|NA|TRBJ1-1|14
CASSARGMNTEAFF